This is a list of T cell receptor beta chains from one sample in a study of blood T cell repertoires in COVID-19. Libraries were prepared by immunoSEQ multiplex PCR; TCRdb keeps only in-frame clonotypes and omits some of them. Of approximately 390,000 clones in the sample, around 90% are singletons; the top ten hold approximately 6.2%. The sample was peripheral blood. The source of these receptors is a man between 18 and 29 years old with active or convalescent COVID-19. Each CDR3 is given with its conserved first and last residue.

>TRBV14|TRBJ2-7
CASSQGTGWEQYF
>TRBV7-8|TRBJ1-1
CASSLVFWQYTASNTEAFF
>TRBV5-4|TRBJ1-2
CASSLTTGIYGYTF
>TRBV6-5|TRBJ1-3
CASTRTGSSGNTIYF
>TRBV6-5|TRBJ1-3
CASSATGLSGNTIYF
>TRBV6-5|TRBJ1-6
CASSYSRVNSPLHF
>TRBV7-2|TRBJ1-6
CASSLGDRATSPLHF
>TRBV4-3|TRBJ1-2
CASSQDGTAYGYTF
>TRBV18|TRBJ2-3
CASSRGRGTDTQYF
>TRBV15|TRBJ1-6
CATSSDRGNSPLHF
>TRBV12-3/TRBV12-4|TRBJ1-2
CASSFPEEGYTF
>TRBV15|TRBJ1-6
CATNVGTKNSPLHF
>TRBV6-5|TRBJ2-1
CASSYSGTTAYNEQFF
>TRBV7-3|TRBJ2-1
CASSFTPGTSGSYNEQFF
>TRBV10-3|TRBJ2-3
CAISESAGSTDTQYF
>TRBV9|TRBJ1-2
CASSVGVAADYGYTF
>TRBV7-3|TRBJ2-2
CASSFAFPGELFF
>TRBV19|TRBJ1-6
CASSTGQGYVSPLHF
>TRBV7-3|TRBJ2-1
CASSPFGEPYNEQFF
>TRBV3-1/TRBV3-2|TRBJ2-3
CASSPRVGTDTQYF
>TRBV5-5|TRBJ2-1
CASNPRDSSYNEQFF
>TRBV2|TRBJ1-4
CASSHRETNEKLFF
>TRBV13|TRBJ1-2
CASSLRFQASDGYTF
>TRBV7-2|TRBJ1-5
CASSQAPGQGTGPQHF
>TRBV3-1/TRBV3-2|TRBJ2-1
CASSHPVASGVFYNEQFF
>TRBV29-1|TRBJ2-1
CSVGVRNEQFF
>TRBV7-3|TRBJ2-2
CASSSTGAGTGELFF
>TRBV19|TRBJ1-6
CASRSTGRSYNSPLHF
>TRBV27|TRBJ2-5
CASSHEYRAETQYF
>TRBV5-4|TRBJ2-7
CASSFQGFEQYF
>TRBV19|TRBJ1-2
CASKSGIDYGYTF
>TRBV7-2|TRBJ1-4
CASSRRDRGSFEKLFF
>TRBV7-3|TRBJ2-7
CASSPRREGGEQYF
>TRBV12-3/TRBV12-4|TRBJ2-5
CASSQNHQETQYF
>TRBV5-1|TRBJ2-1
CASSLPGLATYNEQFF
>TRBV21-1|TRBJ1-5
CASSKYPDYSNQPQHF
>TRBV5-4|TRBJ1-5
CASTFSNQPQHF
>TRBV29-1|TRBJ1-5
CSVGEANQPQHF
>TRBV7-2|TRBJ2-3
CASRAPPDRAQYF
>TRBV21-1|TRBJ1-1
CASSSGIAFF
>TRBV27|TRBJ1-1
CASRVGGVGGSTEAFF
>TRBV19|TRBJ1-5
CASSIADSNQPQHF
>TRBV19|TRBJ2-5
CASSLGLGAEETQYF
>TRBV7-3|TRBJ2-3
CASSQTLRQGASTDTQYF
>TRBV13|TRBJ2-7
CASSLDGSVPSYEQYF
>TRBV6-4|TRBJ2-1
CASSEEGGLYEQFF
>TRBV21-1|TRBJ2-7
CASSKRGASGSPYEQYF
>TRBV11-2|TRBJ2-2
CASSWDRMNTGELFF
>TRBV5-8|TRBJ1-2
CASSLVGPRAVGYTF
>TRBV7-2|TRBJ2-2
CASSSSRLAPGELFF
>TRBV7-2|TRBJ1-6
CASSLASSYNSPLHF